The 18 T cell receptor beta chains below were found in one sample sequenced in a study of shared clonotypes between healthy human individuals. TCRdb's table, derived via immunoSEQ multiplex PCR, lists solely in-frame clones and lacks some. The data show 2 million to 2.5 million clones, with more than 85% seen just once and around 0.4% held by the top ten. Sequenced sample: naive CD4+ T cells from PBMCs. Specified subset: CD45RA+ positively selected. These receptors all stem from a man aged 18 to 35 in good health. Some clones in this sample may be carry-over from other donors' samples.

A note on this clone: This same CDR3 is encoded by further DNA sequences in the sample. The CDR3 nucleotides are TGTGCCAGCAGTTCGGGTTCTGGAAACACCATATATTTT. Translated, it gives CASSSGSGNTIYF. V is TRBV28 and J is TRBJ1-3; no reliable D call. The CDR3 consists of 13 residues. Trimming removed 4 bases from V and 1 base from J, with 5 bases in between. Germline CDR1 MDHEN, CDR2 SYDVKM.

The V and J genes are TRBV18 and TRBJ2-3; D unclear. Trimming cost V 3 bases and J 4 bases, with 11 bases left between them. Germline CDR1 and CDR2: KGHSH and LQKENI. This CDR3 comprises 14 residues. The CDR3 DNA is TGTGCCAGCTCACCGCCCCCACAACCAGATACGCAGTATTTT. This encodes CASSPPPQPDTQYF.

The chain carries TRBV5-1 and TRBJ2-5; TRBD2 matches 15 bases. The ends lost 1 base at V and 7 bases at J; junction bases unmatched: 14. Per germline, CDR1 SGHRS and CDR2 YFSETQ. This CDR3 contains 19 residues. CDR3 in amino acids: CASSLTLTGTSGRSVTQYF. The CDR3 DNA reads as TGCGCCAGCAGCTTGACCCTTACCGGGACTAGCGGGAGGTCAGTGACCCAGTACTTC.

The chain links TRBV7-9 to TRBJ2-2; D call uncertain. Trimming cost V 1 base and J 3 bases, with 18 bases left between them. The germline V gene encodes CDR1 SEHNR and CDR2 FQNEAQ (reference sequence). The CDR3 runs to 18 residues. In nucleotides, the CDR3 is TGTGCCAGCAGCTTAGTCTCCGGGTGGAACAGAGACACCGGGGAGCTGTTTTTT. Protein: CASSLVSGWNRDTGELFF.

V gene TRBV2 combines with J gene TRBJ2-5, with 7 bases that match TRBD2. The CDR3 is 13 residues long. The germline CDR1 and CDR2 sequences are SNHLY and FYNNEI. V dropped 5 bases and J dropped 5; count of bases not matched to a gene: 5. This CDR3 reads CASSSREGETQYF. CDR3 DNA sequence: TGTGCCAGCAGTTCTAGGGAGGGGGAGACCCAGTACTTC.

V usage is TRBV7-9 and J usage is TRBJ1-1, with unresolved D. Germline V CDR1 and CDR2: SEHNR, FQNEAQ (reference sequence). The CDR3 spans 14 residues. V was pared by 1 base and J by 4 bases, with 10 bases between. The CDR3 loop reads CASSLGRQGTEAFF. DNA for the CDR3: TGTGCCAGCAGCTTAGGTAGACAAGGCACTGAAGCTTTCTTT.

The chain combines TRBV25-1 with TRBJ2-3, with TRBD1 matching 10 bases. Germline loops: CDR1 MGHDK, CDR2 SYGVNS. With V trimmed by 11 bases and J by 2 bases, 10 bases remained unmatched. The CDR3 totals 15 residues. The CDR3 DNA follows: TGTGCCGCTGGGAGGGGGACAGGGGACACAGATACGCAGTATTTT. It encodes CAAGRGTGDTDTQYF. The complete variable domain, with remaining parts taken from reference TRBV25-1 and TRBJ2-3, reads EADIYQTPRYLVIGTGKKITLECSQTMGHDKMYWYQQDPGMELHLIHYSYGVNSTEKGDLSSESTVSRIRTEHFPLTLESARPSHTSQYLCAAGRGTGDTDTQYFGPGTRLTVL.

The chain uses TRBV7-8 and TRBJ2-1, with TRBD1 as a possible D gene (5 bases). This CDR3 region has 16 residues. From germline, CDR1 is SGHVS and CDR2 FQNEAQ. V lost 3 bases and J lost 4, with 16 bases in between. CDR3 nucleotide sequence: TGTGCCAGCAGCTTTACAGGACCACCAGGATACAATGAGCAGTTCTTC. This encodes CASSFTGPPGYNEQFF.

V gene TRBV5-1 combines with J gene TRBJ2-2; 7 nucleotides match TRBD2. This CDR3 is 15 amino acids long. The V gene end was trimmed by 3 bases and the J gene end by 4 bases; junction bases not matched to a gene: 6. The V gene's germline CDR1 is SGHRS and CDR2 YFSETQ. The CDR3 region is CASSWKAGLTGELFF. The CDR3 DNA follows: TGCGCCAGCAGCTGGAAAGCGGGACTCACCGGGGAGCTGTTTTTT. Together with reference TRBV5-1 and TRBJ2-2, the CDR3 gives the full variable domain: KAGVTQTPRYLIKTRGQQVTLSCSPISGHRSVSWYQQTPGQGLQFLFEYFSETQRNKGNFPGRFSGRQFSNSRSEMNVSTLELGDSALYLCASSWKAGLTGELFFGEGSRLTVL.

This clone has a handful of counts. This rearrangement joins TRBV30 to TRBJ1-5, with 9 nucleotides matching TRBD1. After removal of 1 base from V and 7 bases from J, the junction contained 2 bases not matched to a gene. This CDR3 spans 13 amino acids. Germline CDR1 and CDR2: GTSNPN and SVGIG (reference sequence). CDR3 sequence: CAWSGDRVQPQHF. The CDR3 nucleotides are TGTGCCTGGAGTGGGGACAGGGTGCAGCCCCAGCATTTT.

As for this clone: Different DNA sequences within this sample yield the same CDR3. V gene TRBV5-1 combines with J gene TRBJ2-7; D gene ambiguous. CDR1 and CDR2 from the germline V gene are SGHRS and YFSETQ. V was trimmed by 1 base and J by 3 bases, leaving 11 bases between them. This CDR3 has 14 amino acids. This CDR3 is CASSLSAGNYEQYF. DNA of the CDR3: TGCGCCAGCAGCTTGTCTGCAGGCAACTACGAGCAGTACTTC.

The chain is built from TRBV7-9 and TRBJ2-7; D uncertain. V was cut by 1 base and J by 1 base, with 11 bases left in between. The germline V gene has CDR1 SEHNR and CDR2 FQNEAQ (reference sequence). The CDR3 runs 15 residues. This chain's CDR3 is CASSLGPDGSYEQYF. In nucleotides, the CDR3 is TGTGCCAGCAGCTTAGGTCCCGACGGTTCCTACGAGCAGTACTTC.

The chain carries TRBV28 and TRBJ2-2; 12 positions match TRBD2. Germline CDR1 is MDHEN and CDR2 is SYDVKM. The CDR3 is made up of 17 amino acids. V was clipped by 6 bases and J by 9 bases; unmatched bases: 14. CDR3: CASSRTETSGSRWELFF. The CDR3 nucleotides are TGTGCCAGCAGCCGCACCGAGACTAGCGGGAGTCGTTGGGAGCTGTTTTTT. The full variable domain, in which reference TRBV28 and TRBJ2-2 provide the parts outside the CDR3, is DVKVTQSSRYLVKRTGEKVFLECVQDMDHENMFWYRQDPGLGLRLIYFSYDVKMKEKGDIPEGYSVSREKKERFSLILESASTNQTSMYLCASSRTETSGSRWELFFGEGSRLTVL.

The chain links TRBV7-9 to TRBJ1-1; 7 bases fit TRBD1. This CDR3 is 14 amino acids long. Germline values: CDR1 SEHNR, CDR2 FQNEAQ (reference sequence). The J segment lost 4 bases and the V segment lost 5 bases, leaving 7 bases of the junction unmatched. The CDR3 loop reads CASSRTGAFTEAFF. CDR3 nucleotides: TGTGCCAGCAGCCGTACAGGGGCCTTCACTGAAGCTTTCTTT.

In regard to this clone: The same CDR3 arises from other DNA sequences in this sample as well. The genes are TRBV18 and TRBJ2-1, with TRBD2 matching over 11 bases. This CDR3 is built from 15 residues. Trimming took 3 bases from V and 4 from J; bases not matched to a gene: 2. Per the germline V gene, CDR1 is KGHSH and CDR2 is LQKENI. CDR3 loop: CASSPTSGNYNEQFF. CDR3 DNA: TGTGCCAGCTCACCGACTAGCGGGAATTACAATGAGCAGTTCTTC. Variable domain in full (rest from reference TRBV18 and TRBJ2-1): NAGVMQNPRHLVRRRGQEARLRCSPMKGHSHVYWYRQLPEEGLKFMVYLQKENIIDESGMPKERFSAEFPKEGPSILRIQQVVRGDSAAYFCASSPTSGNYNEQFFGPGTRLTVL.

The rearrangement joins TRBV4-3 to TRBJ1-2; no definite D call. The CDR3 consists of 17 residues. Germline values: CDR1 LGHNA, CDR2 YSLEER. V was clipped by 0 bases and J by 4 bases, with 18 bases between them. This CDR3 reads CASSQEGPGSESYGYTF. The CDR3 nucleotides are TGCGCCAGCAGCCAAGAAGGTCCTGGGTCCGAAAGCTATGGCTACACCTTC.

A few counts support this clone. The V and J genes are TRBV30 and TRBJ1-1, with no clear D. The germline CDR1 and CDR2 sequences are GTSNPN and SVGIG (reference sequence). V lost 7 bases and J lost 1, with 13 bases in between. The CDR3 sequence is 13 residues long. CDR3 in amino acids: CAFSYRGNTEAFF. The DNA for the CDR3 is TGTGCCTTCTCTTACCGCGGGAACACTGAAGCTTTCTTT.

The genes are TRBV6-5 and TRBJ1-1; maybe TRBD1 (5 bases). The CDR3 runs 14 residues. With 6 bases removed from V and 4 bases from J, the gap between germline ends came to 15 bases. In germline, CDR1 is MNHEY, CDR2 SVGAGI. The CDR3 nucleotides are TGTGCCAGCAGGGGACCGAGGTTTGGCACTGAAGCTTTCTTT. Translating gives CASRGPRFGTEAFF.